This T cell receptor beta chain is drawn from a study of blood T cells in healthy people across ages. In the study overall: In model experiments, template switching was able to capture about one barcoded beta molecule for every two T cells that were present. General observations from the study: Getting older went along with TCR beta diversity per million T cells dropping roughly linearly.

To note about this clonotype: Its antigen remains unidentified. One base away lies a much larger clone, so this may be a sequencing read error.

Primed by a sample-barcoded 5' primer and a J-beta primer mix, a second PCR proceeded for about 6 to 11 cycles. Each cDNA molecule was tagged by a template-switch adaptor that had 12 random nucleotides. TCRdb redid the calling of the 5' RACE reads with MiXCR, one entry per CDR3 protein. This repertoire shows approximately 600,000 distinct CDR3 sequences, 58% found once; its top ten account for 30% to 45%. The study isolated at least 6.5 million PBMCs from each sample. CDR1 SNHLY and CDR2 FYNNEI come from the germline V gene. V was trimmed by 8 bases and J by 1 base, leaving 11 bases between them. CDR3 size: 13 residues.

This clonotype was obtained from a man between 60 and 75 years old in good health. The chain couples TRBV2 to TRBJ1-1; a weak D match, TRBD1 (5 bases). Source material: blood. As DNA, the CDR3 is TGTGCCAGCGGCACGACAGAGAACACTGAAGCTTTCTTT. Protein: CASGTTENTEAFF.